What follows describes a single T cell receptor beta chain. As yet, its antigen is unknown. Primers used in a second PCR of roughly 6 to 11 cycles were a sample-barcoded 5' primer and a J-beta primer mix. TCRdb re-analysed the 5' RACE reads in MiXCR, keeping a single row per CDR3 protein. Of hundreds of thousands of distinct CDR3 sequences in the sample, around 45% were seen once. The data stem from a study of blood T cells in healthy people across ages. The donors, all healthy, were Caucasians living in Russia, aged about 6 to 90. The amount of total RNA extracted per sample was at least 6 micrograms. Deletions cut 1 base from V and 4 bases from J, with 8 bases between. This CDR3 is built from 15 residues. Whole-study findings and limits: Across samples, TCR beta diversity tracked strongly with naive T cell percentage. Unsorted PBMCs ruled out conclusive naive versus antigen-experienced comparison.

This clonotype was obtained from an elderly man in good health. Sequenced input: blood. The chain combines TRBV12-3 or TRBV12-4 with TRBJ2-6; the D is unclear. The CDR3 sequence: CASSLVGPGANVLTF. DNA for the CDR3: TGTGCCAGCAGTTTAGTGGGCCCCGGGGCCAACGTCCTGACTTTC.